This entry lists 4 T cell receptor beta chains sequenced from one sample in a study of CD8+ T cells in alopecia areata. RNA extraction was followed by reverse transcription into cDNA, which acted as the sequencing template. Assay: immunoSEQ multiplex PCR; the TCRdb copy retains only in-frame clones and omits some. This sample has roughly 230,000 clones; approximately 40% occur once, and the top ten carry approximately 2.4%. Stated treatment: oral pan-JAK inhibitor, 5-10 mg twice daily. The sample in question was CD4+ T cells sorted from blood, obtained at roughly week 36, from a patient treated with tofacitinib. Receptor source: a human donor with alopecia areata.

The chain combines TRBV9 with TRBJ2-4; D tentatively reads TRBD1 or TRBD2 (5 bases each). The CDR3 extends over 15 amino acids. Germline V CDR1 and CDR2: SGDLS, YYNGEE. V lost 4 bases and J lost 0, with 11 bases in between. CDR3 sequence reads: CASSLGDGAKNIQYF. CDR3 in DNA: TGTGCCAGCAGCCTTGGGGACGGAGCCAAAAACATTCAGTACTTC.

This chain uses TRBV7-2 with TRBJ1-5, with D perhaps TRBD1 (5 bases). Trimming took 3 bases from V and 6 from J, leaving 9 bases between them. CDR1 and CDR2 (germline): SGHTA, FQGNSA. The CDR3 sequence is 13 residues long. CDR3 residues: CASSLGHVQPQHF. CDR3 in DNA: TGTGCCAGCAGCTTGGGGCATGTTCAGCCCCAGCATTTT. Looking up the rest from reference TRBV7-2 and TRBJ1-5 gives the full variable domain: GAGVSQSPSNKVTEKGKDVELRCDPISGHTALYWYRQSLGQGLEFLIYFQGNSAPDKSGLPSDRFSAERTGGSVSTLTIQRTQQEDSAVYLCASSLGHVQPQHFGDGTRLSIL.

The chain recombines TRBV25-1 with TRBJ2-7; 7 nucleotides align to TRBD1. V was clipped by 6 bases and J by 3 bases; unmatched bases: 5. CDR1 MGHDK and CDR2 SYGVNS come from the germline V gene. This CDR3 region has 13 residues. The CDR3 reads CASSTGANYEQYF. The CDR3 DNA reads as TGTGCCAGCAGCACAGGGGCTAACTACGAGCAGTACTTC.

This chain uses TRBV14 with TRBJ1-1, with a weak D call TRBD1 (5 bases). The CDR3 runs 13 residues. The V gene's germline CDR1 is SGHDN and CDR2 FVKESK. Between the trimmed V and J ends, which lost 5 bases and 12 bases, there was a span of 19 bases. The CDR3 DNA is TGTGCCAGCAGCGCTAGCGGGCAGGGTAGAACTTTCTTT. Translating it yields CASSASGQGRTFF.